The present T cell receptor beta chain was sequenced within a study of T cell changes during pregnancy in multiple sclerosis. Germline CDR1 and CDR2: GTSNPN and SVGIG (reference sequence). Between the trimmed V and J ends, which lost 0 bases and 4 bases, there was a span of 13 bases. This CDR3 contains 16 residues. This table comes from immunoSEQ multiplex PCR, and its TCRdb copy is limited to in-frame clones, with some not included. This sample carries roughly 35,000 clones, 92% of them seen once, and the ten largest clones take more than 0.4%. This TCR derives from a female donor with multiple sclerosis, enrolled in a pregnancy study. This material consisted of CD4+ T cells from peripheral blood mononuclear cells, taken after pregnancy. The rearrangement joins TRBV30 to TRBJ2-6; no reliable D call. The chain's CDR3 is CAWSVRSGSGANVLTF. The CDR3 DNA reads as TGTGCCTGGAGTGTACGATCCGGTTCCGGGGCCAACGTCCTGACTTTC.